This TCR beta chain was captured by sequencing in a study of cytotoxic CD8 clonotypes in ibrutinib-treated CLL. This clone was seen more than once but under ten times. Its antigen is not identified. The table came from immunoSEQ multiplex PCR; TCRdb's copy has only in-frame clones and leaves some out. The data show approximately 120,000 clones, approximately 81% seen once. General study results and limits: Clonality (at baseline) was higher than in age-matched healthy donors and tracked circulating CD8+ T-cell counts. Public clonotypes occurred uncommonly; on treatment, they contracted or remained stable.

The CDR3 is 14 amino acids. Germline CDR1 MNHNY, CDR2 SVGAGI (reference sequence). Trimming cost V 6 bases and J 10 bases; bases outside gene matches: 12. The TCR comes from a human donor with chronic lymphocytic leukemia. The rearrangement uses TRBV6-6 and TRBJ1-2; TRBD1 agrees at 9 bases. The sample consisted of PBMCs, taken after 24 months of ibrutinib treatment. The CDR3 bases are TGTGCCAGCAGACCCCTCGGGACAGGGTTTGCCTACACCTTC. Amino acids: CASRPLGTGFAYTF.